This TCR beta chain was observed in a study of early T cells in non-severe SARS-CoV-2 infection. Study in general: Alpha and beta chains were unpaired, from unsorted whole-blood bulk RNA.

TCRdb re-analysed the 5' RACE reads in MiXCR, keeping a single row per CDR3 protein. The sample shows about 120,000 distinct CDR3 sequences, roughly 12% of them seen only once. Study outcomes and limitations: Using VDJdb, the matching emphasized anti-spike CD8 responses while missing private and CD4 specificities.

A note on this clonotype: The target antigen is unknown.

The TCR comes from an adult who was a healthcare worker with PCR-confirmed SARS-CoV-2 infection or an uninfected control (not recorded which). Source: whole blood, taken at baseline.

The CDR3 DNA sequence: TGCAGTGGCACGGACCAGAGCTCCTACGAGCAGTACTTC. Its protein is CSGTDQSSYEQYF. The rearrangement uses TRBV20-1 and TRBJ2-7; D is uncertain. Germline V gene sequence: CDR1 DFQATT, CDR2 SNEGSKA (reference sequence). V shed 7 bases and J shed 0 bases, with 13 bases lying between them. This CDR3 spans 13 amino acids.